This TCR beta chain was documented in a study of tumor-infiltrating lymphocytes in primary liver carcinoma. Background on the study: The patient population consisted of men and women between 30 and 69 years of age.

Study-wide findings and caveats: The study found a significantly higher top-250-clone fraction in tumors than in blood (p = 0.039).

Researchers drew blood RNA from unsorted whole blood and extracted germline DNA as well. HBV chronically infected the treatment-naive patients. Preoperatively, peripheral blood was drawn, approximately 4.4 milliliters in total. A constant-region primer primed TCR beta cDNA synthesis from 400 to 550 ng of total RNA. Each TCR beta library was derived from three nested multiplex PCR rounds that employed slightly modified ARM-PCR. The opening two PCR rounds, approximately 10 cycles each, paired TRBV1-TRBV30 forward primers with a C-beta reverse primer. TCRdb independently ran MiXCR on the multiplex PCR reads; one entry per CDR3 protein. Altogether 330,000 or so distinct CDR3 sequences are present, almost 65% being singletons, with the ten largest covering about 6%. Germline CDR1 reads SGHAT; CDR2 reads FQNNGV. The CDR3 consists of 14 residues. Concerning this clonotype: Its target is unknown. Compared with germline, one end of the junction differs, possibly owing to a read error.

The chain employs TRBV11-2 and TRBJ2-3; perhaps TRBD2 as D (5 bases). The receptor was derived from a man between 40 and 49 years old with primary liver carcinoma and hepatitis B virus infection. The sequenced sample consisted of peripheral blood. The CDR3 nucleotides are TGTACCAGCAGCGTCGGGATAGTTGCCGATACGCAGTATTTT. It specifies CTSSVGIVADTQYF.